Listed below are T cell receptor beta chains from one sample, sequenced in a study of PD-L1 blockade in urothelial cancer. Profiled with immunoSEQ multiplex PCR; TCRdb holds only in-frame clones, not every one. This repertoire shows just over 40,000 clones, around 83% found once; its top ten account for over 2.5%. The sample consisted of PBMCs, taken around atezolizumab (anti-PD-L1) treatment. These TCRs come from a man aged 70 or older with urothelial cancer. Both conserved end residues are part of each CDR3. Fields, in order: V gene, D gene, CDR3 length, J gene, clone size, CDR3 DNA, CDR3 protein. D genes are given only for firm matches. The size entry is marked missing in some rows and otherwise reads once, few, many or a size class.

>TRBV28|TRBD1|16|TRBJ1-5|-
TGTGCCAGCAGTTCCATCTCTGGGACAGCAAATCAGCCCCAGCATTTT
CASSSISGTANQPQHF
>TRBV29-1|-|12|TRBJ2-1|-
TGCAGCGTTGTGGAGTCCCAGTATGAGCAGTTCTTC
CSVVESQYEQFF
>TRBV27|TRBD2|15|TRBJ2-5|-
TGTGCCAGCAGTACGGGGACGGGGGGGGTCGAGACCCAGTACTTC
CASSTGTGGVETQYF
>TRBV28|TRBD1|15|TRBJ2-1|-
TGTGCCAGCAGTCGGACCGGACAGGGTATAGATGAGCAGTTCTTC
CASSRTGQGIDEQFF
>TRBV25-1|-|17|TRBJ2-3|-
TGTGCCAGCAGTGAATGGAGGGGGGGCAGGAGCACAGATACGCAGTATTTT
CASSEWRGGRSTDTQYF
>TRBV7-4|TRBD1|11|TRBJ2-7|-
TGTGCCACAGACAGGGGGCACGAGCAGTACTTC
CATDRGHEQYF
>TRBV5-4|-|15|TRBJ1-1|-
TGTGCCAGCAGCTCTTACCGGTCACCCCTACCACAAGCTTTCTTT
CASSSYRSPLPQAFF
>TRBV10-3|TRBD2|14|TRBJ2-7|-
TGTGCCATCAGTTTAGCGGGAGAGGAGCACGAGCAGTACTTC
CAISLAGEEHEQYF
>TRBV5-1|-|14|TRBJ2-2|once
TGCGCCAGCAGCTTGCTAACGAGCACCGGGGAGCTGTTTTTT
CASSLLTSTGELFF
>TRBV30|-|11|TRBJ2-3|few
TGTGCCTGGATAGCCCCAGATACGCAGTATTTT
CAWIAPDTQYF